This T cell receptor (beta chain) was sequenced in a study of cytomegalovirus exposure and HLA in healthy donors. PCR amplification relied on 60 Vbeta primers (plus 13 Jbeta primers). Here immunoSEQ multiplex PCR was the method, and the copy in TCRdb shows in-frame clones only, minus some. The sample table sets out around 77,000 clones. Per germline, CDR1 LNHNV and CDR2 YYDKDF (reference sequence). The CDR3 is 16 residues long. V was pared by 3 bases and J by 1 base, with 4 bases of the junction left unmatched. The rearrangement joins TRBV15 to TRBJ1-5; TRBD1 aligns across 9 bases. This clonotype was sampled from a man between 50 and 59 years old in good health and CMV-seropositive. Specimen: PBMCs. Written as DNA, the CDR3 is TGTGCCACCAGCAGCAGGACAGGGGCCAGCAATCAGCCCCAGCATTTT. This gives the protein CATSSRTGASNQPQHF.